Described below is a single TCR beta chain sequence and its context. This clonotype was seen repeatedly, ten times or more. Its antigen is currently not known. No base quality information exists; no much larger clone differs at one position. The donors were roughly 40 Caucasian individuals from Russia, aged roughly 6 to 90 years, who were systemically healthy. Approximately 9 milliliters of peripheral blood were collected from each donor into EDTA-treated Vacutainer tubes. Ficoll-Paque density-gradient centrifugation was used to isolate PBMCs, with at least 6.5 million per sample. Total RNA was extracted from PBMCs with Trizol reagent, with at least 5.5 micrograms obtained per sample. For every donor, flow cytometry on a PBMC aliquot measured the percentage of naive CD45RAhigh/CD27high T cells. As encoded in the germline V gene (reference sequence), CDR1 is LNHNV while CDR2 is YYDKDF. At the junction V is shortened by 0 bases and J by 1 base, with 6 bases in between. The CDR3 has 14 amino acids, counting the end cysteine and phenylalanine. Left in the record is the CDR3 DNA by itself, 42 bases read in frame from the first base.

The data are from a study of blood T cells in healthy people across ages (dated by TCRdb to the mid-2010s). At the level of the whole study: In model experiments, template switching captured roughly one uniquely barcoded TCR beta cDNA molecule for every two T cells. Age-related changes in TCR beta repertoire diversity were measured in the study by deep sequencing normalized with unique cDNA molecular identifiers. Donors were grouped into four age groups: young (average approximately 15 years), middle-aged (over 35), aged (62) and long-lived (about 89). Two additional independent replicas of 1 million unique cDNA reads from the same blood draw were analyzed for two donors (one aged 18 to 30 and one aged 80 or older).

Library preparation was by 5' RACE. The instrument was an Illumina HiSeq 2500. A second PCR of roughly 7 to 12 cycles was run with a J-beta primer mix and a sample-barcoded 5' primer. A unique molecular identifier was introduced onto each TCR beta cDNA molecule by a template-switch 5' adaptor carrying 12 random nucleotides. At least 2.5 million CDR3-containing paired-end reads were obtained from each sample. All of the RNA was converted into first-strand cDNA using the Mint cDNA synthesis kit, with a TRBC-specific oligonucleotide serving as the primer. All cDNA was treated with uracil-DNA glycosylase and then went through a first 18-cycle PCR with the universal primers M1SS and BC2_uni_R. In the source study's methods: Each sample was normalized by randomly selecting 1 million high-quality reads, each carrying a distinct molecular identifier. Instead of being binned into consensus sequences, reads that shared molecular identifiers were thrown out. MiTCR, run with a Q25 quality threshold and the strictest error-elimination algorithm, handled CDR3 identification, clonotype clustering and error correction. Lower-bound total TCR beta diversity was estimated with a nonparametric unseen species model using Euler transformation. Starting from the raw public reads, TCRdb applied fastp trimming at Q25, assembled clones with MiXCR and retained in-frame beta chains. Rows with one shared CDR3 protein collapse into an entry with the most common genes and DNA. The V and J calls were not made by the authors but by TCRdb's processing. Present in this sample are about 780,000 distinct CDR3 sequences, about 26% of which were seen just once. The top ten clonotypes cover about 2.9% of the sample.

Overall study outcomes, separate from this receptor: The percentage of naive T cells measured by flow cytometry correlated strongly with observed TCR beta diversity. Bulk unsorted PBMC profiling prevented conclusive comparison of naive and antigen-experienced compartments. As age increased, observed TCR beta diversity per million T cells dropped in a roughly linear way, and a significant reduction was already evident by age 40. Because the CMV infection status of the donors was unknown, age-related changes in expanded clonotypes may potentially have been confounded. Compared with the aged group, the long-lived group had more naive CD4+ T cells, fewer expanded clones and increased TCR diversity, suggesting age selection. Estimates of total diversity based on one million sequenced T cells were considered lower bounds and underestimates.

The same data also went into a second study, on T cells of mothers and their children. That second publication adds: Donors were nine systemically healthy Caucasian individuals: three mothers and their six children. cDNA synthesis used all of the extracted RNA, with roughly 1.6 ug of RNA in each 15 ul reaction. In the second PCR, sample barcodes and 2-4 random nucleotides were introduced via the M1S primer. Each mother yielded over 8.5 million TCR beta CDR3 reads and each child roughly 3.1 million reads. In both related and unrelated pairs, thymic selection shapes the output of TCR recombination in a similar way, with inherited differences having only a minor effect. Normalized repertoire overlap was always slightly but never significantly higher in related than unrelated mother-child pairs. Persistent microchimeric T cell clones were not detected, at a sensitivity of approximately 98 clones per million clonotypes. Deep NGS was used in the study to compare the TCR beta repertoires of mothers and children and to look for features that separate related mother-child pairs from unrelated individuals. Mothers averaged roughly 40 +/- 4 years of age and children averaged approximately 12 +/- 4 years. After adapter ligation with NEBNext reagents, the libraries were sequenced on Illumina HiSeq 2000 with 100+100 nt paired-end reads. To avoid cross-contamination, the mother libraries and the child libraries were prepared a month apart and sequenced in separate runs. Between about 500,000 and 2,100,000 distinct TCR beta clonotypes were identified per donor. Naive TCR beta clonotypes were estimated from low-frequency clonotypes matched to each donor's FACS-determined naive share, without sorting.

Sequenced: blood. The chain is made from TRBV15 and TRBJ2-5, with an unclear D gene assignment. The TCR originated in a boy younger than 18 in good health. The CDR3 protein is CATSRETRQETQYF. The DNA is TGTGCCACCAGCAGAGAAACGCGCCAAGAGACCCAGTACTTC.